Following are 4 T cell receptor beta chains from one sample sequenced in a study of T cell changes during pregnancy in multiple sclerosis. The method was immunoSEQ multiplex PCR; TCRdb's version includes in-frame clones alone and lacks a portion of them. Altogether fewer than 65,000 clones are present, approximately 93% being singletons, with the ten largest covering around 1.9%. The material was peripheral blood, obtained in the second trimester of pregnancy. The receptors shown here come from a female donor with multiple sclerosis, enrolled in a pregnancy study.

This clone was picked up one time. This chain links TRBV9 with TRBJ1-2; maybe TRBD1 (5 bases). Trimming removed 2 bases from V and 2 bases from J, with 10 bases in between. CDR1 is SGDLS and CDR2 is YYNGEE in the germline V gene. The length of the CDR3 is 14 residues. Written as DNA, the CDR3 is TGTGCCAGCAGCGTGCAAGGGGCAAACTATGGCTACACCTTC. Protein: CASSVQGANYGYTF.

The DNA of the CDR3 is TGTGCCAGCAGTGACTCGGCGGGATCATACAATGAGCAGTTCTTC. Protein: CASSDSAGSYNEQFF. The chain has TRBV6-4 and TRBJ2-1, with a possible D match to TRBD2 (6 bases). The CDR3 totals 15 residues. The V gene lost 0 bases and the J gene lost 4 bases, with 10 bases spanning the gap. The germline V gene has CDR1 MRHNA and CDR2 SNTAGT.

J is TRBJ2-2 and V is TRBV4-3; D gene uncertain. Trimming took off 3 bases at V and 2 bases at J, with 7 bases between the two ends. CDR3 length: 14 residues. Germline V lookup: CDR1 LGHNA, CDR2 YSLEER. CDR3: CASSHDTNTGELFF. For the CDR3, the DNA is TGCGCCAGCAGCCATGACACTAACACCGGGGAGCTGTTTTTT.

The chain is built from TRBV7-9 and TRBJ1-4, with a possible D match to TRBD1 (6 bases). Trimming cost V 10 bases and J 3 bases, with 18 bases left between them. The CDR3 covers 15 residues. Per the germline V gene, CDR1 is SEHNR and CDR2 is FQNEAQ (reference sequence). In nucleotides, the CDR3 is TGTGCCATAGAACAGGGAAACCTCGCTAATGAAAAACTGTTTTTT. Its protein is CAIEQGNLANEKLFF.